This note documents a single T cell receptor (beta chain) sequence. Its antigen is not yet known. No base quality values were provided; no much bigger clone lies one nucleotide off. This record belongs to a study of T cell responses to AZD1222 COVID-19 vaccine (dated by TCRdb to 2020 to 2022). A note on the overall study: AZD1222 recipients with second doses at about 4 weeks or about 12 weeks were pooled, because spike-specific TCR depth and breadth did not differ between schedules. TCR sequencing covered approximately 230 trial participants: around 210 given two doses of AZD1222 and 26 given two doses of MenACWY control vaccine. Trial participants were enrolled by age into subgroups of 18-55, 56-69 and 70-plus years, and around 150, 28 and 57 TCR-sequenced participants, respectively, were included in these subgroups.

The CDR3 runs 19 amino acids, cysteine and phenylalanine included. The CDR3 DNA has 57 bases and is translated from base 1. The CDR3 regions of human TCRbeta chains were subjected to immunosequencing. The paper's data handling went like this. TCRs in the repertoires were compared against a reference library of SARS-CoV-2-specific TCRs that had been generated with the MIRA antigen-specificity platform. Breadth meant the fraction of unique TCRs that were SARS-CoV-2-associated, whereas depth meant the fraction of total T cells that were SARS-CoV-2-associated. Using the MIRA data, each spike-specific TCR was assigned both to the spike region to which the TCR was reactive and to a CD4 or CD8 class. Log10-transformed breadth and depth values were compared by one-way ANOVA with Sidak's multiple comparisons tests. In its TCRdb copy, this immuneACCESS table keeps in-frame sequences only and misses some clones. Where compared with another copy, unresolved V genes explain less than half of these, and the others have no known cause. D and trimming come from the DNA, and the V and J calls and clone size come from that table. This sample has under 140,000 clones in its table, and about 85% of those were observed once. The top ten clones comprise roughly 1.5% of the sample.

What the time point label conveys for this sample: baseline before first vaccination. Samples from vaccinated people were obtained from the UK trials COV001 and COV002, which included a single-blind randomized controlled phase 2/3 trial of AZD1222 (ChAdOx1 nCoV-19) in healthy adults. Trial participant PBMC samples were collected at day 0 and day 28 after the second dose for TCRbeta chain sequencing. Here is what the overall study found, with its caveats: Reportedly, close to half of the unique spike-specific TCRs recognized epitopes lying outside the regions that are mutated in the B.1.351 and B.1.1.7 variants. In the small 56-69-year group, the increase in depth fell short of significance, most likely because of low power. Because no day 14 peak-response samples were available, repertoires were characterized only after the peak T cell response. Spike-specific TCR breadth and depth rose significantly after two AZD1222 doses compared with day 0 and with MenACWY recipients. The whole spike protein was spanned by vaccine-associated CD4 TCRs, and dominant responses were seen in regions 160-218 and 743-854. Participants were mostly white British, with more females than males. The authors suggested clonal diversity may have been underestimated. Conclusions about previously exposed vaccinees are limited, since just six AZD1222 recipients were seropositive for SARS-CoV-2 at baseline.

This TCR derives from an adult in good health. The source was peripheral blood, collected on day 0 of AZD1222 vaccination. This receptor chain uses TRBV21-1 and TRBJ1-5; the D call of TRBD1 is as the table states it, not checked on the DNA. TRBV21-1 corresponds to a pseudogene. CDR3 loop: CASSNPGQGMSYSNQPQHF. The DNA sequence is TGTGCCAGCAGCAATCCGGGACAGGGAATGTCTTATAGCAATCAGCCCCAGCATTTT.